These T cell receptor beta chains were read from a single sample in a study of blood T cell repertoires in COVID-19. The assay was immunoSEQ multiplex PCR, and TCRdb's table has in-frame clones only and misses some. Of about 220,000 clones listed, 90% were seen once; the top ten hold less than 15%. The sequenced sample was PBMCs or T cells enriched from blood (not recorded which). The receptors come from a man aged 30-40 years who had been exposed to COVID-19. Each CDR3 is given without its conserved first and last residue. Not every row has a clone size; where given, it reads once, few, many or a size class.

j_call	v_call	clone_size	cdr3_aa
TRBJ1-2	TRBV2	.	ASSEGRGKRGYT
TRBJ2-5	TRBV10-3	.	AISESGQEETQY
TRBJ2-5	TRBV4-1	.	ASSQDGLAGETQY
TRBJ1-1	TRBV4-1	.	ASSHPGHMNTEAF
TRBJ2-7	TRBV5-1	few	ASRAVNEQY
TRBJ1-2	TRBV3-1/TRBV3-2	.	ASSFRAGGFGYT
TRBJ2-3	TRBV30	once	AWSVGMGTGTDTQY
TRBJ2-2	TRBV5-1	.	ASSNGPSGVAGELF
TRBJ2-5	TRBV13	.	ASRRRDSTETQY
TRBJ2-7	TRBV9	.	ASSTRTGSYEQY
TRBJ2-5	TRBV12-5	.	ASGLVRTGPQETQY
TRBJ2-3	TRBV24-1	.	ATSDAIDSTDTQY
TRBJ2-7	TRBV11-2	.	ASSLDIEQY
TRBJ2-2	TRBV24-1	.	ATSDHVPGGGGELF
TRBJ1-1	TRBV6-5	.	ASTGEAGTTEAF
TRBJ2-1	TRBV7-3	.	ASSLGASINEQF